A single TCR beta chain is shown here with its context. What it binds is not known. Method: immunoSEQ multiplex PCR; TCRdb's copy keeps in-frame clones and lacks some. The table has about 65,000 clones, around 84% seen once. The source of the sample is a study of a mutant IDH1 vaccine in newly diagnosed glioma. Study-level information: Treated patients showed a male proportion of approximately 62%, a female proportion of about 40%, and a mean age of 40.4 years.

Time point indicated: week 23, last vaccination. Each dose of the vaccine consisted of 300 ug of mutant IDH1 20-mer peptide, with topical imiquimod. CDR1 is SGHAT and CDR2 is FQNNGV in the germline V gene. V was pared by 2 bases and J by 7 bases, with 11 bases between. The CDR3 loop spans 14 amino acids. Source: PBMCs, taken from a glioma patient whose treatment included an IDH1 peptide vaccine. The receptor comes from a man aged 25-45 years with glioma. The V and J genes are TRBV11-2 and TRBJ1-4; TRBD1 is a possible D gene (5 bases). The CDR3: CASSLLGGAEKLFF. The CDR3 bases are TGTGCCAGCAGCTTATTAGGCGGGGCTGAAAAACTGTTTTTT.